At least ten counts were recorded for the clone carrying this T cell receptor (beta chain). Its specificity is not known. The source of the sample is a study of identical twins. TCRdb independently ran MiXCR on the 5' RACE reads; one entry per CDR3 protein. The table has 400,000 to 550,000 distinct CDR3 sequences, roughly 21% seen once. Study-level points and caveats: Invariant MAIT and iNKT cells may have partly biased zero-insertion analyses. Excess twin sharing in beta out-of-frame sequences was weaker.

These data were also filed under a second study, of T cells expressing NK-cell markers. From that paper: Several experiments added an anti-gamma-delta TCR antibody to sort only alpha-beta TCR T cells.

The receptor's source is a woman aged 18-29 years in good health. Sequences were obtained from CD4+ T cells sorted from blood.

In nucleotides, the CDR3 is TGTGCCAGGGGGGGACGGCAAGCTAACTATGGCTACACCTTC. Its protein is CARGGRQANYGYTF. V usage is TRBV21-1 and J usage is TRBJ1-2. TRBV21-1 is a listed pseudogene. The CDR3 length is 14 residues.